This TCR beta chain is drawn from a study of blood T cell repertoires in COVID-19. Study at large: From T cells, B-cell-depleted T cells, or PBMCs came the material, which was cDNA or gDNA.

Seattle-derived patients entered the study during active infection and were followed longitudinally. Authors' processing steps: Estimation of nucleated cell counts was performed using reference gene primer amplification. Only in-frame clones appear in the TCRdb table, and some are missing; sequencing was by immunoSEQ multiplex PCR. V and J calls and clone size are given by that table; D and trimming were obtained from the DNA. The sample records a few hundred thousand clones, 75% to 90% being singletons. Germline assignment: CDR1 MNHNS and CDR2 SASEGT. The CDR3 length is 17 residues. V dropped 2 bases and J dropped 2 bases, with 15 bases sitting between them.

This chain connects TRBV6-1 to TRBJ1-4; possibly TRBD1 for D (6 bases). Specimen: peripheral blood. The receptor comes from a woman between 65 and 79 years old with COVID-19, enrolled during active disease. CDR3 residues: CASSEFWAGATNEKLFF. CDR3 DNA: TGTGCCAGCAGTGAATTTTGGGCAGGGGCGACTAATGAAAAACTGTTTTTT.